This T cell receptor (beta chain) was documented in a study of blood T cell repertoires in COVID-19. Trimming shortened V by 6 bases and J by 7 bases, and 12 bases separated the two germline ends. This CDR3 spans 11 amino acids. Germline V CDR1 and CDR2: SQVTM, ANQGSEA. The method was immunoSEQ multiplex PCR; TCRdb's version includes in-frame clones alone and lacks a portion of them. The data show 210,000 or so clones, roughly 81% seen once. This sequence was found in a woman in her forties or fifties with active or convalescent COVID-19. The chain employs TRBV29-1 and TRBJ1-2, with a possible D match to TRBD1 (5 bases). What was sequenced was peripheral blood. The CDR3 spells CSVPRVSGYTF. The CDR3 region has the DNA TGCAGCGTCCCCAGGGTGAGTGGCTACACCTTC.